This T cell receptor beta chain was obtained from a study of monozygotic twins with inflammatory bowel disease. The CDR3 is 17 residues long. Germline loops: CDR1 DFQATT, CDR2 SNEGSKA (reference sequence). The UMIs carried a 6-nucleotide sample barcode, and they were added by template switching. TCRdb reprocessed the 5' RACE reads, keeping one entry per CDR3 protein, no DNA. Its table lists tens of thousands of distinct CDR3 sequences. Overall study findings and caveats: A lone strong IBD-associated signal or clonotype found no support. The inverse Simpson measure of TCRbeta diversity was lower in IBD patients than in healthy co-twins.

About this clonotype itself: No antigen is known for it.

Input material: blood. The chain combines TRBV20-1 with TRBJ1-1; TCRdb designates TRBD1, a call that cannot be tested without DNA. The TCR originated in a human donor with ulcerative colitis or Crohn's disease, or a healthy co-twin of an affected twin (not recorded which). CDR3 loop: CSARAPGTGEGSTEAFF.